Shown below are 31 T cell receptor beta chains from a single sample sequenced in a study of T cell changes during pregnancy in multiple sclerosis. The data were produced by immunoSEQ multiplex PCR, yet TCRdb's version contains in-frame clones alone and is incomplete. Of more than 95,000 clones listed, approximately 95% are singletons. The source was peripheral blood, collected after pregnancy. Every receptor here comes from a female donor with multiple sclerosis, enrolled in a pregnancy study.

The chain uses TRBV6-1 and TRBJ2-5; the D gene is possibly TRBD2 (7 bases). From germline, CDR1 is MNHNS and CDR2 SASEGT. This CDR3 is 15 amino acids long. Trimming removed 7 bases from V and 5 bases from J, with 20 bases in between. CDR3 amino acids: CASTGGGAKRETQYF. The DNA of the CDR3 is TGTGCCAGCACCGGAGGGGGGGCAAAACGCGAGACCCAGTACTTC.

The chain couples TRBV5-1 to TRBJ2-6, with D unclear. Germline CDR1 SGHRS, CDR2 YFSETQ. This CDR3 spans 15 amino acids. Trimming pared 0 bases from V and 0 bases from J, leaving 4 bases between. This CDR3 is CASSLAVSGANVLTF. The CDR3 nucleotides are TGCGCCAGCAGCTTGGCCGTCTCTGGGGCCAACGTCCTGACTTTC.

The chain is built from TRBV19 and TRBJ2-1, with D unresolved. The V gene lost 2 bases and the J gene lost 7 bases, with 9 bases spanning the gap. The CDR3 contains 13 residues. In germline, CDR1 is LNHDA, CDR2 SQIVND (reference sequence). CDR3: CASSIKEINEQFF. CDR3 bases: TGTGCCAGTAGTATAAAGGAGATTAATGAGCAGTTCTTC.

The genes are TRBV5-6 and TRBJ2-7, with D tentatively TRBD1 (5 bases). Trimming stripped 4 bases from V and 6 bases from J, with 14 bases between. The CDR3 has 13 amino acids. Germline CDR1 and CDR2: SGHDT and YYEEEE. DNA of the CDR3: TGTGCCAGCAGCGCCCAGGGCCTGGGCGAGCAGTACTTC. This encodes CASSAQGLGEQYF.

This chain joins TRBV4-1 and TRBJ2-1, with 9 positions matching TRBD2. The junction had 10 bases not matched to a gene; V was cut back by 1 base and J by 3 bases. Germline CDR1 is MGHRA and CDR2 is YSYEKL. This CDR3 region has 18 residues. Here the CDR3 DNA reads TGCGCCAGCAGCCAAGTGTCGGCGGGAGGGCCCCTCTACAATGAGCAGTTCTTC. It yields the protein CASSQVSAGGPLYNEQFF.

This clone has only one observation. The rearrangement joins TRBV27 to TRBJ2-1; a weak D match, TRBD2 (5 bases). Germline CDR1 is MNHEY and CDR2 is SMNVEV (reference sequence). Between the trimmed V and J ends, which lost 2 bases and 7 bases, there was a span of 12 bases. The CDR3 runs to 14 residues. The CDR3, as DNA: TGTGCCAGCAGTTTAGGGGAGTTCAGGAATGAGCAGTTCTTC. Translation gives CASSLGEFRNEQFF.

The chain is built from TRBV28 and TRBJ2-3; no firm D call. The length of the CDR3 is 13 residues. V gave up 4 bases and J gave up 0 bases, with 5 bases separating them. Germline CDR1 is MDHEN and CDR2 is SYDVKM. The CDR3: CASSSPSTDTQYF. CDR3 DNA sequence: TGTGCCAGCAGTTCTCCTAGCACAGATACGCAGTATTTT.

The CDR3 region has the DNA TGTGCCAGCAGTCCCGGGACAGGAACCGTATATGGCTACACCTTC. As protein: CASSPGTGTVYGYTF. V and J are TRBV25-1 and TRBJ1-2, with 8 bases lining up with TRBD1. There are 15 residues in the CDR3. The V segment lost 5 bases and the J segment 5 bases; nucleotides outside the gene matches: 10. The germline CDR1 and CDR2 sequences are MGHDK and SYGVNS.

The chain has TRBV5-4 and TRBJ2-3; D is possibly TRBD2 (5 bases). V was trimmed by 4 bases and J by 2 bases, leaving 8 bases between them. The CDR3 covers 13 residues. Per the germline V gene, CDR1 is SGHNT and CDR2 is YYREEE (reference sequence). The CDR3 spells CASSGGPTDTQYF. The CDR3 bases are TGTGCCAGCAGCGGAGGCCCCACAGATACGCAGTATTTT.

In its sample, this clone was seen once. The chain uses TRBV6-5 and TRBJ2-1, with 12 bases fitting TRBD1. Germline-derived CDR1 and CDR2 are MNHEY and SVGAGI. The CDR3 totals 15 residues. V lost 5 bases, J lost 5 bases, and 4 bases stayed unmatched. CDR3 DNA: TGTGCCAGCAGTATGGGACAGGGGGCAAACAATGAGCAGTTCTTC. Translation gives CASSMGQGANNEQFF.

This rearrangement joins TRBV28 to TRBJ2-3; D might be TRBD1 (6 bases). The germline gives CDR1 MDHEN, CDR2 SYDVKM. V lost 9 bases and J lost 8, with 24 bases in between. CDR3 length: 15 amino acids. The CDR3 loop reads CASSTIRDNELTQYF. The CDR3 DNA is TGTGCCAGTTCCACCATCCGGGACAACGAACTTACGCAGTATTTT. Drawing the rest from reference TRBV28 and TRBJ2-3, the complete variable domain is DVKVTQSSRYLVKRTGEKVFLECVQDMDHENMFWYRQDPGLGLRLIYFSYDVKMKEKGDIPEGYSVSREKKERFSLILESASTNQTSMYLCASSTIRDNELTQYFGPGTRLTVL.

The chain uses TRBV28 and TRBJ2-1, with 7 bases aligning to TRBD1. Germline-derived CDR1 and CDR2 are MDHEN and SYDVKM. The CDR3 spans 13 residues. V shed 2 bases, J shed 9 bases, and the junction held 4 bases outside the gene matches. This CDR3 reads CASSLKGAGEQFF. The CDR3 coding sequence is TGTGCCAGCAGTTTAAAGGGGGCGGGTGAGCAGTTCTTC. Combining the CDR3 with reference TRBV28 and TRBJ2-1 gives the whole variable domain DVKVTQSSRYLVKRTGEKVFLECVQDMDHENMFWYRQDPGLGLRLIYFSYDVKMKEKGDIPEGYSVSREKKERFSLILESASTNQTSMYLCASSLKGAGEQFFGPGTRLTVL.

The CDR3 reads CASGLSPGYTF. The DNA for the CDR3 is TGTGCCAGTGGACTCTCACCAGGCTACACCTTC. The chain employs TRBV28 and TRBJ1-2; no firm D call. The CDR3 contains 11 residues. The germline V gene has CDR1 MDHEN and CDR2 SYDVKM. V dropped 9 bases and J dropped 8 bases, with 13 bases sitting between them.

CDR3 DNA sequence: TGTGCCATCAGTGAGTCTCAGGGAAGTAGCTATGGCTACACCTTC. Translating gives CAISESQGSSYGYTF. The chain links TRBV10-3 to TRBJ1-2, with D maybe TRBD1 (5 bases). The CDR3 sequence is 15 residues long. Between the trimmed V and J ends, which lost 0 bases and 4 bases, there was a span of 12 bases. Germline loops: CDR1 ENHRY, CDR2 SYGVKD.

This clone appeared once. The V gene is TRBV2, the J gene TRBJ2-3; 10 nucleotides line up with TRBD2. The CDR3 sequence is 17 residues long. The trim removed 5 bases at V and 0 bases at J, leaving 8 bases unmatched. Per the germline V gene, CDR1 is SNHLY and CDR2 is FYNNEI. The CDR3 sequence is CASSSWTSGSSTDTQYF. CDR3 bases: TGTGCCAGCAGTTCCTGGACTAGCGGATCTAGCACAGATACGCAGTATTTT.

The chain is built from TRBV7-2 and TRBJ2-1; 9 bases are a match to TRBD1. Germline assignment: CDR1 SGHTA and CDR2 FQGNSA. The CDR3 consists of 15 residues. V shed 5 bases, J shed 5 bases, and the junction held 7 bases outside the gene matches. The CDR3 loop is CASSLGGTGNNEQFF. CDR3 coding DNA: TGTGCCAGCAGCCTGGGGGGGACAGGGAACAATGAGCAGTTCTTC.

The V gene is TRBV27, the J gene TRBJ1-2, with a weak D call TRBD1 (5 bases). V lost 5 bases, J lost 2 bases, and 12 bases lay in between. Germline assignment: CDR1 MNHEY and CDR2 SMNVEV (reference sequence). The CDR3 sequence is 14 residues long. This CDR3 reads CASSQTRVNYGYTF. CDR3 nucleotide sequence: TGTGCCAGCAGTCAGACCAGGGTCAACTATGGCTACACCTTC.

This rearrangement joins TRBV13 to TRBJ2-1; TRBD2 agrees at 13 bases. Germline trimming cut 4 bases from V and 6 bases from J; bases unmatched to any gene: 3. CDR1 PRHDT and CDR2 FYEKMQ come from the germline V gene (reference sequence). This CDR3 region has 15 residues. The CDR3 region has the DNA TGTGCCAGCAGCTGGGGACTAGCGGGGATCAATGAGCAGTTCTTC. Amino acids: CASSWGLAGINEQFF.

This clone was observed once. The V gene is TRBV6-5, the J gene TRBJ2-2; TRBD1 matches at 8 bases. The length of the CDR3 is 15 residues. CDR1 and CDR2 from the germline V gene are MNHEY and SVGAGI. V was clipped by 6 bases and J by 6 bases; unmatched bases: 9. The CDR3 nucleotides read TGTGCCAGCAGCAGGCAGGGGGCGGGCCCCGGGGAGCTGTTTTTT. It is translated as CASSRQGAGPGELFF.

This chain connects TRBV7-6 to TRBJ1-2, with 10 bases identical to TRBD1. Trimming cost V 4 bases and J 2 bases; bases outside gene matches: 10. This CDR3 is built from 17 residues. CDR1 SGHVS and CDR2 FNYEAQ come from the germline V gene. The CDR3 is CASSSRQGAPRNYGYTF. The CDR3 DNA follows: TGTGCCAGCAGCTCCCGACAGGGGGCACCTCGGAACTATGGCTACACCTTC.

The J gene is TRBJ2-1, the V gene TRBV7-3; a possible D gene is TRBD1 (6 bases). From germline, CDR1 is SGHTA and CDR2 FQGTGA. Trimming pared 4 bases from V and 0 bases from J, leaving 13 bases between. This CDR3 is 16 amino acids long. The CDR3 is CASSSFGQSSYNEQFF. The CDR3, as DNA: TGTGCCAGCAGCTCTTTCGGACAGAGCTCCTACAATGAGCAGTTCTTC.

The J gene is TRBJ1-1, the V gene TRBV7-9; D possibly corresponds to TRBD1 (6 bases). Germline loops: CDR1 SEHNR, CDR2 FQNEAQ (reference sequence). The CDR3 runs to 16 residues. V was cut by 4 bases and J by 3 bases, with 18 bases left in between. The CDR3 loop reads CASSSSYRGRDTEAFF. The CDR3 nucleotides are TGTGCCAGCAGCTCCTCATATAGGGGGAGGGACACTGAAGCTTTCTTT.

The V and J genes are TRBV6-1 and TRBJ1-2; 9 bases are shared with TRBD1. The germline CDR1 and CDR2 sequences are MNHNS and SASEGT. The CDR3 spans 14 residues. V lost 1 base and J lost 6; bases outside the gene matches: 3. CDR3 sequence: CASSEERDRDGYTF. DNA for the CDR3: TGTGCCAGCAGTGAAGAGAGGGACAGGGATGGCTACACCTTC.

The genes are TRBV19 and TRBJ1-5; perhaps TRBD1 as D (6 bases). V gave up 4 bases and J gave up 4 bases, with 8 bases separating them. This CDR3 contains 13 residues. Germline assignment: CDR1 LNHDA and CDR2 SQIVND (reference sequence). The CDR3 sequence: CASSNTGNQPQHF. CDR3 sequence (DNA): TGTGCCAGTAGTAATACAGGGAATCAGCCCCAGCATTTT. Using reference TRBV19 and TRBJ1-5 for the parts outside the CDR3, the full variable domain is DGGITQSPKYLFRKEGQNVTLSCEQNLNHDAMYWYRQDPGQGLRLIYYSQIVNDFQKGDIAEGYSVSREKKESFPLTVTSAQKNPTAFYLCASSNTGNQPQHFGDGTRLSIL.

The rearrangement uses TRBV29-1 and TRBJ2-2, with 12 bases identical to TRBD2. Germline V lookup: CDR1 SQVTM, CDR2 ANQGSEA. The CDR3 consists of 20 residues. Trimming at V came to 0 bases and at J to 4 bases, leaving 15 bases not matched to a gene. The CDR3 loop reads CSVEDRGARTSGTGTGELFF. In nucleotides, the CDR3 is TGCAGCGTTGAAGATCGGGGAGCCCGGACTAGCGGGACGGGCACCGGGGAGCTGTTTTTT.

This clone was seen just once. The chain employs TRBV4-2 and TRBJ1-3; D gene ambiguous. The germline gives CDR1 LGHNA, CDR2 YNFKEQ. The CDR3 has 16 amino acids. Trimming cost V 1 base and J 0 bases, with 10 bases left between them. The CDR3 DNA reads TGTGCCAGCAGCCAAGGGCTGCGGGACTCTGGAAACACCATATATTTT. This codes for CASSQGLRDSGNTIYF.

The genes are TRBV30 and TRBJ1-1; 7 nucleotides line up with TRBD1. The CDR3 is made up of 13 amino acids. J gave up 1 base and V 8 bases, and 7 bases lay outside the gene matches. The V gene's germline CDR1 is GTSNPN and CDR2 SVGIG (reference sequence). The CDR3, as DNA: TGTGCCGGAGGGACAGCATCGAACACTGAAGCTTTCTTT. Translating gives CAGGTASNTEAFF. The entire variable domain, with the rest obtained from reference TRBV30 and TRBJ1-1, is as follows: SQTIHQWPATLVQPVGSPLSLECTVEGTSNPNLYWYRQAAGRGLQLLFYSVGIGQISSEVPQNLSASRPQDRQFILSSKKLLLSDSGFYLCAGGTASNTEAFFGQGTRLTVV.

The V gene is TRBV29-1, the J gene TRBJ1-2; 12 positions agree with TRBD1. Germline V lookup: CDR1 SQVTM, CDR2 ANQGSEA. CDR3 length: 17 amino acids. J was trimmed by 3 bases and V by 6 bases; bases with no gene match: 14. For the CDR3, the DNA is TGCAGCGTACCTGATGCTCGGGACAGGGGGCTGGACTATGGCTACACCTTC. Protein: CSVPDARDRGLDYGYTF.

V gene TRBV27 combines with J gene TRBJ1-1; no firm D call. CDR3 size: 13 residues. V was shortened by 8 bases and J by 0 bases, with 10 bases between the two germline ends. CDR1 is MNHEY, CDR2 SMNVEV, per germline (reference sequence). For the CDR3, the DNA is TGTGCCAGCTTTGTGCGGATGAACACTGAAGCTTTCTTT. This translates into CASFVRMNTEAFF.

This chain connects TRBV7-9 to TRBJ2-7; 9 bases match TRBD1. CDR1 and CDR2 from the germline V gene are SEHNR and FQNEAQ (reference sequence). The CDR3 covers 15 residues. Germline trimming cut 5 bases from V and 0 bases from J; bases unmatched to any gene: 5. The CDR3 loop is CASSGDRESSYEQYF. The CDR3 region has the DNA TGTGCCAGCAGCGGGGACAGGGAGAGCTCCTACGAGCAGTACTTC.

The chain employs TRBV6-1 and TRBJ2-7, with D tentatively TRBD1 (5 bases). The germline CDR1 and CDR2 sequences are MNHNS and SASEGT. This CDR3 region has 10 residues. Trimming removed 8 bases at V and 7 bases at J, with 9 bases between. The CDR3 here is CASGAREQYF. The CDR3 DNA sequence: TGTGCCAGCGGGGCCCGGGAGCAGTACTTC.